A single sample gave rise to the 20 T cell receptor beta chains below, sequenced in a study of blood T cell repertoires in COVID-19. Method: immunoSEQ multiplex PCR; TCRdb's copy keeps in-frame clones and lacks some. The top ten clones hold approximately 6.2% of a sample with around 97,000 clones, 87% of them seen once. What was sequenced was peripheral blood. The receptor set was obtained from a human donor in a cohort sampled during active COVID-19.

This chain links TRBV5-1 with TRBJ2-1; D remains ambiguous. V was cut by 0 bases and J by 5 bases, with 12 bases left in between. The length of the CDR3 is 15 residues. Germline-derived CDR1 and CDR2 are SGHRS and YFSETQ. The CDR3 DNA is TGCGCCAGCAGCTTGGTGAGCGCCATTAACAATGAGCAGTTCTTC. This codes for CASSLVSAINNEQFF.

This chain joins TRBV18 and TRBJ1-2; 9 nucleotides agree with TRBD1. Unmatched junction bases numbered 10, after V lost 4 bases and J lost 4 bases. Germline V CDR1 and CDR2: KGHSH, LQKENI. This CDR3 spans 16 amino acids. Here the CDR3 DNA reads TGTGCCAGCTCACGAACCGGGACAGGGACGAGCTATGGCTACACCTTC. Translating gives CASSRTGTGTSYGYTF.

The chain's CDR3 is CASKTTGGATFF. The CDR3 DNA reads TGTGCCAGCAAAACGACAGGGGGCGCAACTTTCTTT. The rearrangement joins TRBV7-2 to TRBJ1-1, with 10 bases that match TRBD1. Germline V CDR1 and CDR2: SGHTA, FQGNSA. V was clipped by 7 bases and J by 12 bases; unmatched bases: 8. There are 12 residues in the CDR3.

The J gene is TRBJ2-7, the V gene TRBV19, with 8 bases matching TRBD1. The CDR3 sequence is 15 residues long. The V gene end was trimmed by 3 bases and the J gene end by 4 bases; junction bases not matched to a gene: 8. Germline V CDR1 and CDR2: LNHDA, SQIVND (reference sequence). The DNA for the CDR3 is TGTGCCAGTAGTATCGGACAGGGCTTAGGGTACGAGCAGTACTTC. Protein product: CASSIGQGLGYEQYF.

This chain uses TRBV5-1 with TRBJ2-1; the D gene is possibly TRBD2 (6 bases). Trimming removed 4 bases from V and 0 bases from J, with 17 bases in between. The germline V gene has CDR1 SGHRS and CDR2 YFSETQ. This CDR3 is 17 amino acids long. The CDR3: CASSPTTSWVSYNEQFF. The CDR3 nucleotides are TGCGCCAGCAGCCCAACGACTAGTTGGGTCTCCTACAATGAGCAGTTCTTC. The entire variable domain, with the rest obtained from reference TRBV5-1 and TRBJ2-1, is as follows: KAGVTQTPRYLIKTRGQQVTLSCSPISGHRSVSWYQQTPGQGLQFLFEYFSETQRNKGNFPGRFSGRQFSNSRSEMNVSTLELGDSALYLCASSPTTSWVSYNEQFFGPGTRLTVL.

The gene calls are TRBV2 and TRBJ1-3; weak D call: TRBD1 (5 bases). Looked up from germline, CDR1 is SNHLY and CDR2 is FYNNEI. V dropped 6 bases and J dropped 1 base, with 10 bases sitting between them. The length of the CDR3 is 14 residues. The CDR3 loop reads CASRRQSSGNTIYF. Written as DNA, the CDR3 is TGTGCCAGCAGGCGACAGTCTTCTGGAAACACCATATATTTT.

The chain carries TRBV7-3 and TRBJ2-7, with 7 bases that match TRBD2. Germline loops: CDR1 SGHTA, CDR2 FQGTGA. Trimming took 5 bases from V and 7 from J; bases not matched to a gene: 17. This CDR3 comprises 16 residues. DNA for the CDR3: TGTGCCAGCAGCCCTTCGGGAGGAGGGGATCCTAGGGAGCAGTACTTC. Its protein is CASSPSGGGDPREQYF.

This clone has only one observation. The gene calls are TRBV3-1 (or the pseudogene TRBV3-2) and TRBJ2-1; D is undetermined. The germline gives CDR1 LGHDT, CDR2 YNNKEL (reference sequence). With 0 bases removed from V and 3 bases from J, the gap between germline ends came to 6 bases. This CDR3 has 14 amino acids. The CDR3 here is CASSQDPLYNEQFF. The CDR3 DNA sequence: TGTGCCAGCAGCCAAGATCCCCTCTACAATGAGCAGTTCTTC.

V and J are TRBV6-1 and TRBJ2-7, with 12 bases aligning to TRBD2. This CDR3 contains 16 residues. Germline V lookup: CDR1 MNHNS, CDR2 SASEGT. Losses at the gene ends were 3 bases for V and 4 bases for J; bases not matched to a gene: 7. In DNA form, the CDR3 reads TGTGCCAGCAGTGACGCTAGCGGGGGGGCCTCGTACGAGCAGTACTTC. Its protein product is CASSDASGGASYEQYF.

J is TRBJ1-5 and V is TRBV27, with D perhaps matching TRBD1 (6 bases). CDR3 length: 13 amino acids. Germline values: CDR1 MNHEY, CDR2 SMNVEV (reference sequence). Trimming took 2 bases from V and 6 from J, leaving 8 bases between them. This CDR3 reads CASSLRGSQPQHF. The CDR3 bases are TGTGCCAGCAGTTTAAGGGGGTCTCAGCCCCAGCATTTT.

J is TRBJ1-1 and V is TRBV6-6, with unresolved D. V shed 2 bases and J shed 2 bases, with 9 bases lying between them. From germline, CDR1 is MNHNY and CDR2 SVGAGI (reference sequence). The CDR3 extends over 14 amino acids. Here the CDR3 DNA reads TGTGCCAGCAGTTACGATTCAGATAACACTGAAGCTTTCTTT. This translates into CASSYDSDNTEAFF.

The chain couples TRBV29-1 to TRBJ2-4; a possible D gene is TRBD2 (5 bases). The CDR3 is 13 residues long. Trimming shortened V by 4 bases and J by 7 bases, and 14 bases separated the two germline ends. CDR1 SQVTM and CDR2 ANQGSEA come from the germline V gene. CDR3 in DNA: TGCAGCGTTGTTCGGGGAGAGGCGAACATTCAGTACTTC. This gives the protein CSVVRGEANIQYF. The full variable domain, completed using reference TRBV29-1 and TRBJ2-4, is SAVISQKPSRDICQRGTSLTIQCQVDSQVTMMFWYRQQPGQSLTLIATANQGSEATYESGFVIDKFPISRPNLTFSTLTVSNMSPEDSSIYLCSVVRGEANIQYFGAGTRLSVL.

This chain connects TRBV6-2 or TRBV6-3 to TRBJ1-1; perhaps TRBD1 as D (5 bases). Germline V gene lookup returns CDR1 MNHEY and CDR2 SVGEGT. V lost 6 bases, J lost 6 bases, and 14 bases lay in between. The CDR3 has 13 residues. The chain's CDR3 is CASSNGHGPEAFF. In DNA, the CDR3 is TGTGCCAGCAGCAATGGACATGGACCTGAAGCTTTCTTT.

The chain carries TRBV10-3 and TRBJ2-1, with 8 bases lining up with TRBD2. This CDR3 region has 18 residues. The germline CDR1 and CDR2 sequences are ENHRY and SYGVKD. Trimming removed 3 bases from V and 4 bases from J; junction bases left unmatched: 14. In nucleotides, the CDR3 is TGTGCCATCAGTGAAAACAGCGGGAGTGAGGCTCATTACAATGAGCAGTTCTTC. The encoded protein is CAISENSGSEAHYNEQFF.

In DNA, the CDR3 is TGTGCCAGCAGCTTACGGCGGGGTTCCACAGATACGCAGTATTTT. As protein: CASSLRRGSTDTQYF. The chain joins TRBV7-9 to TRBJ2-3; D possibly corresponds to TRBD2 (6 bases). V was cut by 2 bases and J by 2 bases, with 11 bases left in between. This CDR3 is 15 amino acids long. The germline V gene has CDR1 SEHNR and CDR2 FQNEAQ (reference sequence).

The rearrangement joins TRBV19 to TRBJ2-1; D might be TRBD2 (6 bases). In germline, CDR1 is LNHDA, CDR2 SQIVND (reference sequence). The length of the CDR3 is 15 residues. V was cut by 3 bases and J by 4 bases, with 13 bases left in between. The CDR3, as DNA: TGTGCCAGTAGTATCGCGGGACTCGCGTACAATGAGCAGTTCTTC. Its protein is CASSIAGLAYNEQFF.

The rearrangement joins TRBV4-1 to TRBJ1-5; no firm D call. This CDR3 is built from 14 residues. Looked up from germline, CDR1 is MGHRA and CDR2 is YSYEKL. V was clipped by 4 bases and J by 3 bases, with 10 bases between them. CDR3 sequence (DNA): TGCGCCAGCAGCCCCCAGGTACTCAATCAGCCCCAGCATTTT. Its translation is CASSPQVLNQPQHF.

This chain connects TRBV28 to TRBJ1-5, with D possibly matching TRBD1 (5 bases). CDR1 is MDHEN, CDR2 SYDVKM, per germline. The V and J ends lost 6 bases and 0 bases respectively, with 15 bases between them. The length of the CDR3 is 16 residues. CDR3 coding DNA: TGTGCCAGCAGCGGACAAATCATCTATAGCAATCAGCCCCAGCATTTT. This gives the protein CASSGQIIYSNQPQHF.

DNA of the CDR3: TGTGCCAGCAGTTTAGGTAGCGGGGGCCCTAGTAATGAGCAGTTCTTC. This sequence encodes CASSLGSGGPSNEQFF. The chain uses TRBV28 and TRBJ2-1; TRBD2 agrees at 9 bases. V shed 2 bases and J 7 bases; nucleotides not matched to a gene: 9. Germline V gene data show CDR1 as MDHEN and CDR2 as SYDVKM. The CDR3 extends over 16 amino acids.

This chain joins TRBV28 and TRBJ2-3, with 10 bases lining up with TRBD1. V gave up 8 bases and J gave up 3 bases; unmatched junction bases: 8. Germline CDR1 is MDHEN and CDR2 is SYDVKM. This CDR3 contains 15 residues. This CDR3 reads CASGTPGQGTDTQYF. The CDR3 nucleotides are TGTGCCAGCGGCACTCCGGGACAGGGGACAGATACGCAGTATTTT.